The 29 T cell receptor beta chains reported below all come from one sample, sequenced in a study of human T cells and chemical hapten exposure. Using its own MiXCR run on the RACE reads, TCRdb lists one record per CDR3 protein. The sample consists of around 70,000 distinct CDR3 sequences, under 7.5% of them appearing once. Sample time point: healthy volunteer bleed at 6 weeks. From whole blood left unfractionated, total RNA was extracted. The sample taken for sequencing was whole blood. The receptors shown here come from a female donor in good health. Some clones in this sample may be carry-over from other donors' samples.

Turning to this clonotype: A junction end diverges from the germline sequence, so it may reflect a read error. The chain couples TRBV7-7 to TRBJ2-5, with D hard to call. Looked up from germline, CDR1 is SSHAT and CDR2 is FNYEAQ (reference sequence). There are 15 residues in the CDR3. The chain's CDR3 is CASSLNPTVGETQYF. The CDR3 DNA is TGTGCTAGCAGCTTAAACCCCACAGTCGGGGAGACCCAGTACTTC. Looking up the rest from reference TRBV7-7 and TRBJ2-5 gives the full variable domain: GAGVSQSPRYKVTKRGQDVTLRCDPISSHATLYWYQQALGQGPEFLTYFNYEAQPDKSGLPSDRFSAERPEGSISTLTIQRTEQRDSAMYRCASSLNPTVGETQYFGPGTRLLVL.

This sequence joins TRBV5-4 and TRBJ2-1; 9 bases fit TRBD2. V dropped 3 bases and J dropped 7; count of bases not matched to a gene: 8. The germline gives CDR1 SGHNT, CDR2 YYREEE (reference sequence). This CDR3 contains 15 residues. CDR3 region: CASSSGVAGDNEQFF. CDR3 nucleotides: TGTGCCAGCAGCTCGGGGGTAGCGGGAGATAATGAGCAGTTCTTC.

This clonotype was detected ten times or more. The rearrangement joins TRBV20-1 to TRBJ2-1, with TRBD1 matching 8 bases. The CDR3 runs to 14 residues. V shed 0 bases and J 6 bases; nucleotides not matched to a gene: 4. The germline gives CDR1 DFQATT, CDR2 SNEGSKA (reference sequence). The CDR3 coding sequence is TGCAGTGCTAGAGACAGGGGGCTCTCCAATGAGCAGTTCTTC. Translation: CSARDRGLSNEQFF.

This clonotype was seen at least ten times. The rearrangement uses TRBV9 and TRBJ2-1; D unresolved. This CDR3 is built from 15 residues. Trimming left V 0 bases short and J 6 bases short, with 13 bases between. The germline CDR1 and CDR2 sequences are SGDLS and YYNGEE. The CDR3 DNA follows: TGTGCCAGCAGCGTAGGGAGAGTAGGAAGCAATGAGCAGTTCTTC. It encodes CASSVGRVGSNEQFF.

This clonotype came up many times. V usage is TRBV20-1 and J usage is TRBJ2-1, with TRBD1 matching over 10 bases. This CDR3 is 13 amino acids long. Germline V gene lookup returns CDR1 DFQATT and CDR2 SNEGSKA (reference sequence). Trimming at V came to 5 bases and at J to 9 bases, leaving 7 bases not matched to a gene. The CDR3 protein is CSAPRQGAGEQFF. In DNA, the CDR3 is TGCAGTGCTCCGAGACAGGGGGCTGGTGAGCAGTTCTTC.

This CDR3 reads CASSGRSDRVSPEAFF. As DNA, the CDR3 is TGTGCCAGCAGTGGGCGATCGGACAGGGTTTCACCTGAAGCTTTCTTT. The chain couples TRBV6-1 to TRBJ1-1; 8 positions match TRBD1. The CDR3 extends over 16 amino acids. Germline-derived CDR1 and CDR2 are MNHNS and SASEGT. The V and J ends lost 4 bases and 6 bases, in that order; junction bases with no gene match: 13.

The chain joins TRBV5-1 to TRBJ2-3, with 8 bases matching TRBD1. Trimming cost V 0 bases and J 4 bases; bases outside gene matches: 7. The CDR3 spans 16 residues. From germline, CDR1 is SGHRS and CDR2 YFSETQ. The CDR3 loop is CASSLELGQGPDTQYF. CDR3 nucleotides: TGCGCCAGCAGCTTGGAATTAGGACAGGGCCCAGATACGCAGTATTTT.

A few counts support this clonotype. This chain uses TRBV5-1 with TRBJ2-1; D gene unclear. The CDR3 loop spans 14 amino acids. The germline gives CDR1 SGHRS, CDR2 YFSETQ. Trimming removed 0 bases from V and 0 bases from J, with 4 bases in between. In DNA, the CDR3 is TGCGCCAGCAGCTTGGGAAGCTCCTACAATGAGCAGTTCTTC. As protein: CASSLGSSYNEQFF.

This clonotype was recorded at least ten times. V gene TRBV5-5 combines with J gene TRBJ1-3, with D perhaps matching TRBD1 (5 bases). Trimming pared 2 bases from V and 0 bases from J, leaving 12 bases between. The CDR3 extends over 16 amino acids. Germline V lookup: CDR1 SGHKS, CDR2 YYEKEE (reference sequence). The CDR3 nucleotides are TGTGCCAGCAGCTTAACCGGGACGTCCTCTGGAAACACCATATATTTT. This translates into CASSLTGTSSGNTIYF.

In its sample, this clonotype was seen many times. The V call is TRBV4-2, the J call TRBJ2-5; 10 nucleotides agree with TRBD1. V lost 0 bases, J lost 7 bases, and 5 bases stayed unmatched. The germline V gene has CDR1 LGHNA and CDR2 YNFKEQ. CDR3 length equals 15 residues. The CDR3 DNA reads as TGTGCCAGCAGCCAAGATGGGACAGGGGTCGGGACCCAGTACTTC. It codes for CASSQDGTGVGTQYF.

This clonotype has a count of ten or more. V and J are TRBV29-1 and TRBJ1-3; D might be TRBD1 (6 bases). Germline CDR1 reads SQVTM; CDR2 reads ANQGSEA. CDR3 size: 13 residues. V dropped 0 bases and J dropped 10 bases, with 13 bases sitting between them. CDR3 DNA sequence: TGCAGCGTTGAAGATCGCAGGGGCCAGACCATATATTTT. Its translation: CSVEDRRGQTIYF.

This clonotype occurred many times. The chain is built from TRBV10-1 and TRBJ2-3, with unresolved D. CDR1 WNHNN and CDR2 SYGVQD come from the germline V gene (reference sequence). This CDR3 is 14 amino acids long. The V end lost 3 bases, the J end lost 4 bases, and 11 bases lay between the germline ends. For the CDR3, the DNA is TGCGCCAGCAGTGATCCTGGAAGGCCAGATACGCAGTATTTT. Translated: CASSDPGRPDTQYF.

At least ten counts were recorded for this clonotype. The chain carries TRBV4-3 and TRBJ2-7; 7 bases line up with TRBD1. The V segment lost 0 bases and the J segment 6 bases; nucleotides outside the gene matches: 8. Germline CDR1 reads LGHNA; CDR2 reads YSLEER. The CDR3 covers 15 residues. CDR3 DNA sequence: TGCGCCAGCAGCCAAGATATTCGAGGGGGCGTCGAGCAGTACTTC. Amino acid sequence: CASSQDIRGGVEQYF.

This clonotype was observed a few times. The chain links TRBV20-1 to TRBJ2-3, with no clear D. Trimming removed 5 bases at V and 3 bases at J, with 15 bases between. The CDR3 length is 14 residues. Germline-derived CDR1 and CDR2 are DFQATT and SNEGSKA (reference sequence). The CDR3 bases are TGCAGTGCTCGTAAGGCAGGTGTTACAGATACGCAGTATTTT. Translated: CSARKAGVTDTQYF.

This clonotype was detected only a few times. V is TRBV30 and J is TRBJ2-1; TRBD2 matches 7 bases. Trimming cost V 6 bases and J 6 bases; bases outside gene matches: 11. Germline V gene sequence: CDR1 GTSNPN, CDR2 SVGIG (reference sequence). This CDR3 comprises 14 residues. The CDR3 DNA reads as TGTGCCTGCACCCCTAGCCCGGGGGGCAATGAGCAGTTCTTC. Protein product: CACTPSPGGNEQFF.

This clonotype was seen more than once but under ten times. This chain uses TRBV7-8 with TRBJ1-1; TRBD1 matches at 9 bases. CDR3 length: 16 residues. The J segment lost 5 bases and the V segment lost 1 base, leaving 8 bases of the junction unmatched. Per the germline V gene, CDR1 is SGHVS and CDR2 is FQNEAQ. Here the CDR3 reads CASSLEAPDRGTEAFF. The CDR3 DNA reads TGTGCCAGCAGCTTAGAGGCCCCCGACAGGGGGACTGAAGCTTTCTTT. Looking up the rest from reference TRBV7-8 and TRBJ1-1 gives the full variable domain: GAGVSQSPRYKVAKRGQDVALRCDPISGHVSLFWYQQALGQGPEFLTYFQNEAQLDKSGLPSDRFFAERPEGSVSTLKIQRTQQEDSAVYLCASSLEAPDRGTEAFFGQGTRLTVV.

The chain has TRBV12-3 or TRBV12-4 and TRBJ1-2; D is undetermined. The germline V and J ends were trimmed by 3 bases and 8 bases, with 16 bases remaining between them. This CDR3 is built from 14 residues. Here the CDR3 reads CASSLNRATLGYTF. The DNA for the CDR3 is TGTGCCAGCAGTTTGAATCGAGCCACCCTCGGCTACACCTTC.

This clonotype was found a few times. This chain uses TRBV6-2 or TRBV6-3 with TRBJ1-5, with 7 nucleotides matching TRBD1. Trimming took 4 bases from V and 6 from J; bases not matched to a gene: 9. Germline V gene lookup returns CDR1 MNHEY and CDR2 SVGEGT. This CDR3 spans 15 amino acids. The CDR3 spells CASSSGTANLQPQHF. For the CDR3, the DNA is TGTGCCAGCAGTTCCGGGACAGCAAACCTTCAGCCCCAGCATTTT.

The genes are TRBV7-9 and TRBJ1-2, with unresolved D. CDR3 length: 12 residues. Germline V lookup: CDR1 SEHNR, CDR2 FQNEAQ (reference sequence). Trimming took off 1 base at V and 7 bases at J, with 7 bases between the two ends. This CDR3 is CASSLDTTGYTF. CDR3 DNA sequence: TGTGCCAGCAGCTTAGACACAACTGGCTACACCTTC.

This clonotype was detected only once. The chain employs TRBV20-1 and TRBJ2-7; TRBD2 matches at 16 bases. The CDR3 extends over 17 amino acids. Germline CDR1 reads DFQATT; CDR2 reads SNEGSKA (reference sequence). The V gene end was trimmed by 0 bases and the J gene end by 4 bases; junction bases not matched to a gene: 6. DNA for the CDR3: TGCAGTGCTAGAGAGCCGGGACTAGCGGGAGGGAGGTACGAGCAGTACTTC. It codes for CSAREPGLAGGRYEQYF.

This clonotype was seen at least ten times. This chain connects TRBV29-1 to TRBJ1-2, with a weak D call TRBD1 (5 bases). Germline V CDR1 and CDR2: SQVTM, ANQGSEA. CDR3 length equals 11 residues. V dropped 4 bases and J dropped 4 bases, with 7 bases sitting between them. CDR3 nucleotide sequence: TGCAGCGTTGTGGGGGGCTATGGCTACACCTTC. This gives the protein CSVVGGYGYTF.

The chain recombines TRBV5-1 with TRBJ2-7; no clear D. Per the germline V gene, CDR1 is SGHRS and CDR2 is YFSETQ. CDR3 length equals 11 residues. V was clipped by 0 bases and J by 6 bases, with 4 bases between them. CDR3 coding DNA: TGCGCCAGCAGCTTGGGGGGCGAGCAGTACTTC. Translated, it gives CASSLGGEQYF.

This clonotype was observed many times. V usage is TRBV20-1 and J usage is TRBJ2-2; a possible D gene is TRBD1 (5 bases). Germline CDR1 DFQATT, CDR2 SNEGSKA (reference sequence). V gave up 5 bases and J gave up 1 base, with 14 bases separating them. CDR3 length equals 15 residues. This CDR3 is CSAHYPRENTGELFF. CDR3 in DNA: TGCAGTGCTCACTACCCCAGGGAGAACACCGGGGAGCTGTTTTTT.

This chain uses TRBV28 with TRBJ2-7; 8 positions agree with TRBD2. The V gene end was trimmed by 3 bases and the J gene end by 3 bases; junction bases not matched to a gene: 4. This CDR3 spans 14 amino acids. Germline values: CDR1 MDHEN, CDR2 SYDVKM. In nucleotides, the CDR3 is TGTGCCAGCAGTTTCGGGACTAGTATCTACGAGCAGTACTTC. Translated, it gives CASSFGTSIYEQYF. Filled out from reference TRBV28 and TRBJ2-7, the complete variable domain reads DVKVTQSSRYLVKRTGEKVFLECVQDMDHENMFWYRQDPGLGLRLIYFSYDVKMKEKGDIPEGYSVSREKKERFSLILESASTNQTSMYLCASSFGTSIYEQYFGPGTRLTVT.

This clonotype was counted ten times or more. This CDR3 reads CASSSSGIRPDTQYF. The CDR3 bases are TGTGCCAGCAGCTCTAGCGGGATAAGGCCAGATACGCAGTATTTT. The V gene is TRBV7-2, the J gene TRBJ2-3; 9 bases are shared with TRBD2. The V and J ends lost 4 bases and 4 bases, in that order; junction bases with no gene match: 6. There are 15 residues in the CDR3. Per germline, CDR1 SGHTA and CDR2 FQGNSA.

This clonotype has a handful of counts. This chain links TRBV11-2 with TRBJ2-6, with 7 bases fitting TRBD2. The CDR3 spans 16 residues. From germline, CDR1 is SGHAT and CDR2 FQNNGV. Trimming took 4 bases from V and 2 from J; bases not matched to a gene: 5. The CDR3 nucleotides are TGTGCCAGCAGCTCCACGGGGGGTGCTGGGGCCAACGTCCTGACTTTC. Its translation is CASSSTGGAGANVLTF.

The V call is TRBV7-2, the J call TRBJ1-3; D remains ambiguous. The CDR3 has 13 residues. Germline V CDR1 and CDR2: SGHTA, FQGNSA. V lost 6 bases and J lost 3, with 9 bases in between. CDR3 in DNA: TGTGCCAGCAGGTTGGGGTTTGGAAACACCATATATTTT. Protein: CASRLGFGNTIYF.

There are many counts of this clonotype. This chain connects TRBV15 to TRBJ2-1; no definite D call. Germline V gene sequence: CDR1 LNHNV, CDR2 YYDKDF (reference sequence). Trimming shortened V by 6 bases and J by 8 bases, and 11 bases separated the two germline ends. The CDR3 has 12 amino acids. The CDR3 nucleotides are TGTGCCACCAGAAAGGTAGGCGATGAGCAGTTCTTC. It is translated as CATRKVGDEQFF.

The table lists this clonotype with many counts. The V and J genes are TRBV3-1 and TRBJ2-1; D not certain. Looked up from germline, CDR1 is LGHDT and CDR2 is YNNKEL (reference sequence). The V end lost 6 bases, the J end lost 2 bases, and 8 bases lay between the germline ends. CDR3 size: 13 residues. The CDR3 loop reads CASRSSTYNEQFF. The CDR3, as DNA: TGTGCCAGCAGATCTTCGACCTACAATGAGCAGTTCTTC.